The 20 T cell receptor beta chains reported below all come from one sample, sequenced in a study of control samples from healthy donors and cancer patients. Clones were read by immunoSEQ multiplex PCR, and TCRdb kept only the in-frame ones, dropping some. This table holds just over 150,000 clones, 90% to 95% found once. Sequenced: blood. Every receptor here comes from a middle-aged woman in good health.

The chain employs TRBV7-8 and TRBJ1-2; the D is unclear. The CDR3 loop spans 13 amino acids. The germline gives CDR1 SGHVS, CDR2 FQNEAQ. V lost 3 bases, J lost 5 bases, and 10 bases lay in between. Here the CDR3 DNA reads TGTGCCAGCAGCTTTGCAGTAGAATATGGCTACACCTTC. Protein sequence: CASSFAVEYGYTF.

This clone was counted between two and nine times. The V gene is TRBV4-1, the J gene TRBJ1-6, with unresolved D. Trimming shortened V by 5 bases and J by 2 bases, and 13 bases separated the two germline ends. In germline, CDR1 is MGHRA, CDR2 YSYEKL. This CDR3 comprises 16 residues. The CDR3 DNA sequence: TGCGCCAGCAGCATTACAGCCGGGGCCTATAATTCACCCCTCCACTTT. Encoded protein: CASSITAGAYNSPLHF.

The genes are TRBV10-3 and TRBJ1-1; a possible D gene is TRBD1 (5 bases). The CDR3 covers 14 residues. The germline V gene encodes CDR1 ENHRY and CDR2 SYGVKD. With 10 bases removed from V and 0 bases from J, the gap between germline ends came to 15 bases. CDR3: CASIKTDLNTEAFF. CDR3 in DNA: TGTGCCAGTATAAAGACAGACCTGAACACTGAAGCTTTCTTT.

This clone was observed a single time. This chain uses TRBV4-3 with TRBJ1-1; D call uncertain. CDR3 length: 15 amino acids. The germline V and J ends were trimmed by 0 bases and 3 bases, with 11 bases remaining between them. The germline V gene encodes CDR1 LGHNA and CDR2 YSLEER. The CDR3 loop is CASSQDFLFYTEAFF. For the CDR3, the DNA is TGCGCCAGCAGCCAAGATTTCCTCTTTTACACTGAAGCTTTCTTT.

V usage is TRBV10-3 and J usage is TRBJ2-2, with 14 bases matching TRBD2. Germline trimming cut 3 bases from V and 5 bases from J; bases unmatched to any gene: 8. Germline V lookup: CDR1 ENHRY, CDR2 SYGVKD. The CDR3 contains 18 residues. CDR3 loop: CAISDRTSGRSATGELFF. CDR3 nucleotide sequence: TGTGCCATCAGTGATAGGACTAGCGGGAGGTCGGCGACCGGGGAGCTGTTTTTT.

There are a few counts of this clone. This sequence joins TRBV5-6 and TRBJ1-5; 11 nucleotides line up with TRBD1. The CDR3 contains 16 residues. V was clipped by 2 bases and J by 5 bases; unmatched bases: 6. Germline V gene sequence: CDR1 SGHDT, CDR2 YYEEEE. CDR3 amino acids: CASSLRDRGRYQPQHF. The CDR3 nucleotides read TGTGCCAGCAGCTTACGGGACAGGGGGAGATATCAGCCCCAGCATTTT.

This clone showed up just once. This chain connects TRBV6-6 to TRBJ1-3; D gene ambiguous. V was trimmed by 8 bases and J by 2 bases, leaving 4 bases between them. The CDR3 has 11 amino acids. Germline CDR1 reads MNHNY; CDR2 reads SVGAGI (reference sequence). This CDR3 reads CASGPGNTIYF. Here the CDR3 DNA reads TGTGCCAGCGGGCCTGGAAACACCATATATTTT.

The J gene is TRBJ2-3, the V gene TRBV4-3, with D maybe TRBD1 (6 bases). This CDR3 contains 16 residues. In germline, CDR1 is LGHNA, CDR2 YSLEER. Trimming took off 1 base at V and 1 base at J, with 12 bases between the two ends. CDR3 in amino acids: CASSQGNSGGTDTQYF. The CDR3 bases are TGCGCCAGCAGCCAAGGAAATTCAGGGGGCACAGATACGCAGTATTTT.

The V and J genes are TRBV28 and TRBJ2-1, with TRBD2 matching over 7 bases. The J segment lost 5 bases and the V segment lost 7 bases, leaving 8 bases of the junction unmatched. In germline, CDR1 is MDHEN, CDR2 SYDVKM. CDR3 length: 14 residues. CDR3 coding DNA: TGTGCCAGCAATGATGGGACTACCAACAATGAGCAGTTCTTC. This translates into CASNDGTTNNEQFF.

This chain joins TRBV10-3 and TRBJ1-2; maybe TRBD1 (5 bases). The germline V gene has CDR1 ENHRY and CDR2 SYGVKD. This CDR3 has 12 residues. Trimming removed 7 bases at V and 8 bases at J, with 14 bases between. In DNA, the CDR3 is TGTGCCATCACTGCAGGGCTTTTGGGCTACACCTTC. Translation: CAITAGLLGYTF.

This chain links TRBV19 with TRBJ1-1; D uncertain. Germline assignment: CDR1 LNHDA and CDR2 SQIVND (reference sequence). The CDR3 length is 15 residues. The V end lost 5 bases, the J end lost 0 bases, and 13 bases lay between the germline ends. The DNA of the CDR3 is TGTGCCAGTAGTCCGGCCGATGTGATGAACACTGAAGCTTTCTTT. Translating it yields CASSPADVMNTEAFF. Complete variable domain (other parts from reference TRBV19 and TRBJ1-1): DGGITQSPKYLFRKEGQNVTLSCEQNLNHDAMYWYRQDPGQGLRLIYYSQIVNDFQKGDIAEGYSVSREKKESFPLTVTSAQKNPTAFYLCASSPADVMNTEAFFGQGTRLTVV.

V and J are TRBV4-1 and TRBJ1-4; 7 nucleotides line up with TRBD1. The J segment lost 7 bases and the V segment lost 3 bases, leaving 11 bases of the junction unmatched. Germline values: CDR1 MGHRA, CDR2 YSYEKL. The CDR3 extends over 16 amino acids. CDR3 coding DNA: TGCGCCAGCAGCCAGGCGAACAGGGGTGGAATTGAAAAACTGTTTTTT. This translates into CASSQANRGGIEKLFF.

The CDR3 region is CASSLGDVGTGELFF. The CDR3 coding sequence is TGCGCCAGCAGCTTAGGGGACGTGGGCACCGGGGAGCTGTTTTTT. The chain joins TRBV5-1 to TRBJ2-2, with D perhaps assigned TRBD1 or TRBD2 (5 bases each). Trimming took off 2 bases at V and 4 bases at J, with 12 bases between the two ends. This CDR3 comprises 15 residues. The germline CDR1 and CDR2 sequences are SGHRS and YFSETQ. Filled out from reference TRBV5-1 and TRBJ2-2, the complete variable domain reads KAGVTQTPRYLIKTRGQQVTLSCSPISGHRSVSWYQQTPGQGLQFLFEYFSETQRNKGNFPGRFSGRQFSNSRSEMNVSTLELGDSALYLCASSLGDVGTGELFFGEGSRLTVL.

CDR3 in amino acids: CASSSEYGYTF. DNA of the CDR3: TGTGCCAGCTCATCCGAATATGGCTACACCTTC. The chain couples TRBV18 to TRBJ1-2; no clear D. V was cut by 5 bases and J by 5 bases, with 6 bases left in between. The CDR3 is 11 residues long. CDR1 and CDR2 (germline): KGHSH, LQKENI.

The rearrangement links TRBV11-3 to TRBJ1-1; 8 nucleotides line up with TRBD1. J gave up 4 bases and V 3 bases, and 1 base lay outside the gene matches. CDR3 size: 13 residues. Germline CDR1 reads SGHNT; CDR2 reads YENEEA. DNA of the CDR3: TGTGCCAGCAGCTTCACAGGGGGCACTGAAGCTTTCTTT. Translating gives CASSFTGGTEAFF.

The chain uses TRBV4-1 and TRBJ1-4; D may be TRBD1 (5 bases). This CDR3 contains 15 residues. CDR1 and CDR2 (germline): MGHRA, YSYEKL. V was pared by 2 bases and J by 7 bases, with 14 bases between. The CDR3 sequence: CASSQPAQGGEKLFF. CDR3 sequence (DNA): TGCGCCAGCAGCCAACCTGCCCAGGGAGGTGAAAAACTGTTTTTT.

The CDR3: CASSLAPDRGKAFF. In DNA, the CDR3 is TGTGCCAGCAGCTTAGCCCCCGACAGGGGGAAAGCTTTCTTT. The chain employs TRBV7-2 and TRBJ1-1, with 9 bases lining up with TRBD1. The CDR3 sequence is 14 residues long. The ends lost 0 bases at V and 9 bases at J; junction bases unmatched: 5. CDR1 and CDR2 (germline): SGHTA, FQGNSA.

The chain joins TRBV13 to TRBJ2-1, with 8 bases fitting TRBD2. The CDR3 contains 14 residues. J lost 9 bases, V lost 4 bases, and 8 bases had no gene match. Germline CDR1 is PRHDT and CDR2 is FYEKMQ (reference sequence). CDR3 sequence (DNA): TGTGCCAGCAGCTCGGGGACTAGTCGGTCTGAGCAGTTCTTC. Protein sequence: CASSSGTSRSEQFF.

V gene TRBV6-2 or TRBV6-3 combines with J gene TRBJ1-5; D gene ambiguous. The V gene's germline CDR1 is MNHEY and CDR2 SVGEGT. CDR3 length: 13 residues. Trimming cost V 2 bases and J 7 bases, with 9 bases left between them. The CDR3 here is CASSYGGGQPQHF. For the CDR3, the DNA is TGTGCCAGCAGTTACGGTGGAGGACAGCCCCAGCATTTT.

As regards this clone: The same CDR3 is also encoded by other DNA sequences in this sample. J is TRBJ2-7 and V is TRBV29-1; D call uncertain. The germline gives CDR1 SQVTM, CDR2 ANQGSEA. Trimming pared 1 base from V and 0 bases from J, leaving 4 bases between. The CDR3 covers 12 residues. The CDR3 loop is CSVEVSSYEQYF. The CDR3 coding sequence is TGCAGCGTTGAAGTTAGCTCCTACGAGCAGTACTTC.